This is a list of T cell receptor beta chains from one sample in a study of shared clonotypes between healthy human individuals. Only in-frame clones appear in the TCRdb table, and some are missing; sequencing was by immunoSEQ multiplex PCR. This sample has 2,500,000 or so clones; around 94% occur once, and the top ten carry over 0.12%. The sequencing input was naive CD4+ T cells sorted from blood. These receptors were taken from a man in his late teens or twenties in good health. CDR3s include the opening cysteine and the closing phenylalanine or tryptophan. D genes are given only for firm matches. Where a row states a size, it is once, few, many or the class of an expanded clone; other rows omit it.

D gene	V gene	J gene	clone size	CDR3 protein	CDR3 DNA
-	TRBV28	TRBJ1-2	-	CASRNPSRSVYGYTF	TGTGCCAGCCGAAATCCCTCGAGGTCTGTCTATGGCTACACCTTC
TRBD1	TRBV6-5	TRBJ1-5	-	CASSADRAFNQPQHF	TGTGCCAGCAGCGCCGACAGGGCGTTTAATCAGCCCCAGCATTTT
-	TRBV19	TRBJ2-5	-	CASSTPGTPQETQYF	TGTGCCAGTAGTACCCCCGGGACACCCCAAGAGACCCAGTACTTC
TRBD1	TRBV19	TRBJ2-3	-	CASSGTGRSDTQYF	TGTGCCAGTTCTGGGACAGGACGATCAGATACGCAGTATTTT
-	TRBV4-1	TRBJ2-2	-	CASSHDETALGELFF	TGCGCCAGCAGCCATGATGAGACAGCACTCGGGGAGCTGTTTTTT
-	TRBV18	TRBJ2-5	once	CASSRGLEETQYF	TGTGCCAGCTCACGGGGACTTGAAGAGACCCAGTACTTC
-	TRBV6-6	TRBJ2-3	-	CASSHLDRRSTDTQYF	TGTGCCAGCAGTCATCTAGACAGGAGAAGCACAGATACGCAGTATTTT
-	TRBV5-5	TRBJ2-7	-	CASSREGGNYEQYF	TGTGCCAGCAGCAGAGAGGGGGGAAACTACGAGCAGTACTTC
TRBD1	TRBV2	TRBJ1-6	-	CASSEGTGFNSPLHF	TGTGCCAGCAGTGAAGGGACAGGGTTTAATTCACCCCTCCACTTT
TRBD2	TRBV5-1	TRBJ2-5	-	CASSLGLAGGPETQYF	TGCGCCAGCAGCTTGGGACTAGCGGGGGGGCCGGAGACCCAGTACTTC